A single TCR beta chain is shown here with its context. Its antigen is currently unknown. These data originate in a study of T cells expressing NK-cell markers. Study in general: Beta-chain profiling covered CD3+CD56+NKG2C+, CD3+CD56+NKG2C- and CD3+CD56-NKG2C+ sorted subsets. Seven of the eight sequenced donors were classified as HCMV-seropositive, and one was classified as seronegative. Study-wide findings and caveats: Each of 6 or 7 donors carried dominant NKG2C+ clonotypes accounting for about 1.0-7.0% of CD8+ T cells.

Making the TCR beta cDNA relied on 5'RACE template switching with UMIs. From the 5' RACE reads, TCRdb lists one entry per CDR3 protein and no DNA. The listing records some 110,000 distinct CDR3 sequences. Germline CDR1 reads MNHNS; CDR2 reads SASEGT. The CDR3 totals 17 residues. Sequenced sample: blood T cells: a sorted CD56 or NKG2C T cell subset, CD4+ or CD8+ T cells, or bulk PBMC T cells (not recorded which). The TCR originated in a woman between 18 and 70 years old in good health. The chain recombines TRBV6-1 with TRBJ2-5; TCRdb's D call, TRBD2, is unchecked because there is no DNA. CDR3 loop: CASTHGGTSALLETQYF.